This TCR beta chain stems from a study of neoadjuvant anti-PD-1 for oral cavity cancer (dated by TCRdb to the early 2020s). Background for the entire study: Three to four biweekly doses of nivolumab at 3 mg/kg were mostly administered to patients before curative-intent surgical resection. For patients who did not progress, a fourth nivolumab dose was given around day 43, followed by definitive surgical resection on days 50-56. Under RECIST 1.1, a patient counted as a responder if showing complete response, partial response or stable disease, and as a non-responder if showing progression. The parent correlative cohort included roughly 13 patients, with an approximately 30% response rate.

On the study overall, not on this receptor specifically: Higher pretreatment blood Treg/Th17 ratios correlated with higher pretreatment blood TCRbeta clonality and lower post-treatment tumor TCRbeta clonality. After neoadjuvant nivolumab, significantly higher T cell clonality (Gini index) was found within PBMCs in non-responders than in responders. Only a few patients per response group were included in the TCR analyses, and the authors called for validation in larger cohorts.

From its cysteine to its phenylalanine, the CDR3 spans 15 amino acids. Of all the DNA, just the CDR3 is kept, 45 bases in frame from base 1. CDR1 GTSNPN and CDR2 SVGIG were looked up in the germline V gene (reference sequence). The V end loses 0 bases and the J end loses 4 bases, and a stretch of 12 bases separates them. For deep sequencing, each PBMC sample was run in six replicates, with libraries mostly built from approximately 520 ng of input genomic DNA. The immunoSEQ hsTCRbeta kit was used to prepare TCRbeta libraries according to the manufacturer's instructions. An Illumina NovaSeq 6000 S4 flow cell was used to sequence the final libraries, which had first been combined to 3 nM. On the study's bioinformatics: The immunoSEQ Analyzer handled quality control and preprocessing of the raw data. The analysis was limited to productive rearrangements, and each clonotype was defined by a unique CDR3 amino acid sequence. Repertoire clonality was estimated as the Gini-Simpson index, computed with the R package tcR. Student's t test was used to compare Gini indices, while Pearson correlation assessed associations with tumor size change. TCRdb took this table from immuneACCESS and kept in-frame rearrangements with V and J called. Such tables lack part of the clones; where checked against another copy, unresolved V genes explain under half of the gap, and the rest is unexplained. The DNA was the basis for D and trimming; V, J and clone size are from that table. Here the sample has some 29,000 clones; approximately 80% occur a single time. The ten biggest clones cover about 3.4% of the sample.

Per the publication, the time point label means: after neoadjuvant nivolumab, at surgical resection. None of the patients had received prior systemic or radiation treatment, and all were newly diagnosed with stage II-IVA oral cavity squamous cell carcinoma. The cohort was made up of patients with locally advanced, HPV-negative oral cavity squamous cell carcinoma. Peripheral blood mononuclear cells were analyzed directly, without maintenance or expansion in culture. The samples were drawn from a longitudinal correlative study tied to a single-arm phase II trial testing neoadjuvant nivolumab in oral cavity squamous cell carcinoma. Subject-matched pre- and post-treatment PBMCs and tumors from three responders and three non-responders were subjected to genomic DNA-based TCRbeta sequencing. Peripheral blood mononuclear cells were collected once before nivolumab treatment and again after treatment, at the time of surgery. The Maxwell RSC DNA from Cells kit was used to isolate genomic DNA from PBMCs.

On this clone: Its antigen is still unknown. Per-base quality was not reported, and no clone a single base away is much larger than it.

The chain uses TRBV30 and TRBJ1-4; the D region possibly corresponds to TRBD1 (6 bases align). The sequence was collected from a person between 40 and 85 years old with oral cavity squamous cell carcinoma. This specimen was PBMCs, taken after nivolumab (anti-PD-1) treatment. Here is the DNA: TGTGCCTGGAGTGTTCGGGGGGCGGGTAATGAAAAACTGTTTTTT. Translation gives CAWSVRGAGNEKLFF.